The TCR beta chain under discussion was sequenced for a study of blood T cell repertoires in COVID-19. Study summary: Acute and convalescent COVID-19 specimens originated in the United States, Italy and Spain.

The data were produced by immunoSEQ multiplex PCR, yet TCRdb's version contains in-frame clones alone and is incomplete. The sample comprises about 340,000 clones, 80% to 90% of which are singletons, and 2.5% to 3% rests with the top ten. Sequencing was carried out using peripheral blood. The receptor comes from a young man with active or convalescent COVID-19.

CDR3 in DNA: TGTGCCTCCACTGGGAAATCGGGACAGGGGGCCTATGGCTACACCTTC. It specifies CASTGKSGQGAYGYTF. The chain joins TRBV30 to TRBJ1-2; 12 nucleotides agree with TRBD1. The V segment lost 7 bases and the J segment 4 bases; nucleotides outside the gene matches: 13. The CDR3 length is 16 residues. Looked up from germline, CDR1 is GTSNPN and CDR2 is SVGIG (reference sequence). Full variable domain (remainder filled in from reference TRBV30 and TRBJ1-2): SQTIHQWPATLVQPVGSPLSLECTVEGTSNPNLYWYRQAAGRGLQLLFYSVGIGQISSEVPQNLSASRPQDRQFILSSKKLLLSDSGFYLCASTGKSGQGAYGYTFGSGTRLTVV.